This TCR beta chain is drawn from a study of blood T cell repertoires in COVID-19. Repertoires were generated with immunoSEQ multiplex PCR, while TCRdb's copy carries only in-frame clones and drops some. The data hold around 68,000 clones, with more than 60% observed a single time. V was shortened by 4 bases and J by 9 bases, with 13 bases between the two germline ends. CDR3 length equals 13 residues. Germline V gene data show CDR1 as GTSNPN and CDR2 as SVGIG (reference sequence). The source material was peripheral blood. This clonotype was obtained from a woman aged 45-65 years with acute or convalescent COVID-19. This chain joins TRBV30 and TRBJ1-6; D may be TRBD1 (5 bases). CDR3 protein: CAWTPQGPSPLHF. The CDR3 DNA sequence: TGTGCCTGGACGCCTCAGGGCCCTTCACCCCTCCACTTT.